This record covers a single T cell receptor beta chain. Antigen unknown. The T cell receptor alpha and beta CDR3 regions were amplified from mRNA by semiquantitative ARM-PCR. ARM-PCR used tagged nested gene-specific primers, then communal superprimers for exponential amplification. TCRdb itself ran the multiplex PCR reads through MiXCR, one entry per CDR3 protein. The sample carries 10,000 to 15,000 distinct CDR3 sequences, around two thirds recorded once. After CD25, CD56 and CD294 bead selections, the flow-through was collected as Th1 cells. The source of the sample is a study of relationships among human T cell subsets. The study's findings and limits: Th1, Th2 and regulatory T cells shared many CDR3 sequences. Bead-based sorting did not rule out CD4+CD8+ double-positive cells.

V was clipped by 2 bases and J by 3 bases, with 4 bases between them. Germline assignment: CDR1 ENHRY and CDR2 SYGVKD. The CDR3 sequence is 12 residues long. The sample comprised CD4+ Th1 cells sorted from blood. The sequence derives from a man in his forties in good health. This chain links TRBV10-3 with TRBJ2-5; D is ambiguous. CDR3 loop: CAISEAKETQYF. The DNA for the CDR3 is TGTGCCATCAGTGAGGCCAAAGAGACCCAGTACTTC.